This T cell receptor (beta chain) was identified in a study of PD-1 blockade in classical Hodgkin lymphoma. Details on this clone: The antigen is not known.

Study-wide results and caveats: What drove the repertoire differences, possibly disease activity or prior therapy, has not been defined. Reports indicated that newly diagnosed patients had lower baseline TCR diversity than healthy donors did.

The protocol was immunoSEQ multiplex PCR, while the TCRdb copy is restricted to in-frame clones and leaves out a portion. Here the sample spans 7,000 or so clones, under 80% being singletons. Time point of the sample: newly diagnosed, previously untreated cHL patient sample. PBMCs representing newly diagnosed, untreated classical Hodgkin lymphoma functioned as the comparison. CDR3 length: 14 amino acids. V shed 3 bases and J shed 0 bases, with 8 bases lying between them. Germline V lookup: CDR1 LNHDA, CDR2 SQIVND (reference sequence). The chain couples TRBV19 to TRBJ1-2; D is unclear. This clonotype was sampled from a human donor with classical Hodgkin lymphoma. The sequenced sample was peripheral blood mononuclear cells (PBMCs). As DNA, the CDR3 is TGTGCCAGTAGTATTTTGGGATCTAACTATGGCTACACCTTC. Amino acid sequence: CASSILGSNYGYTF. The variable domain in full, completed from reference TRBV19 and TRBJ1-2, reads DGGITQSPKYLFRKEGQNVTLSCEQNLNHDAMYWYRQDPGQGLRLIYYSQIVNDFQKGDIAEGYSVSREKKESFPLTVTSAQKNPTAFYLCASSILGSNYGYTFGSGTRLTVV.